Following are 21 T cell receptor beta chains from one sample sequenced in a study of CD8 T cells in ankylosing spondylitis. Study findings and constraints: Blood of patients with ankylosing spondylitis appeared to be characterized by a TCR beta motif of seven or eight highly homologous variants.

TCRdb re-derived calls from the 5' RACE reads in MiXCR, one entry per CDR3 protein. The data hold roughly 300,000 distinct CDR3 sequences, with 8% observed a single time. These TCRs are of unknown antigen specificity. What was sequenced was blood, either unsorted or a sorted T cell fraction (not recorded which). The source is a male donor with ankylosing spondylitis.

This clonotype was recorded many times. V is TRBV4-1 and J is TRBJ1-1; D is unclear. The germline V and J ends were trimmed by 7 bases and 5 bases, with 11 bases remaining between them. CDR3 length: 12 residues. Germline values: CDR1 MGHRA, CDR2 YSYEKL. The CDR3, as DNA: TGCGCCAGCAAGAGGTCGGGGACTGAAGCTTTCTTT. Translating gives CASKRSGTEAFF.

This clonotype has more than one count but fewer than ten. The gene calls are TRBV4-1 and TRBJ2-7; D possibly corresponds to TRBD1 (6 bases). CDR1 and CDR2 from the germline V gene are MGHRA and YSYEKL. Trimming took off 4 bases at V and 2 bases at J, with 15 bases between the two ends. This CDR3 has 15 residues. The CDR3 sequence: CASSRQAAVTYEQYF. In DNA form, the CDR3 reads TGCGCCAGCAGCCGACAGGCGGCGGTTACCTACGAGCAGTACTTC.

The chain carries TRBV29-1 and TRBJ2-7; TRBD1 is a possible D gene (6 bases). Germline V gene lookup returns CDR1 SQVTM and CDR2 ANQGSEA. The V gene lost 3 bases and the J gene lost 7 bases, with 19 bases spanning the gap. This CDR3 has 14 residues. CDR3 protein: CSVEGTNLGVEQYF. CDR3 in DNA: TGCAGCGTTGAGGGGACAAACCTCGGTGTAGAGCAGTACTTC.

This clonotype appeared a few times. This chain uses TRBV28 with TRBJ1-2; a possible D gene is TRBD1 (5 bases). Germline V gene data show CDR1 as MDHEN and CDR2 as SYDVKM. V was pared by 6 bases and J by 8 bases, with 19 bases between. This CDR3 spans 14 amino acids. CDR3 sequence (DNA): TGTGCCAGCAGGCTCTCCCGGGACGGTGGAGGCTACACCTTC. Its protein product is CASRLSRDGGGYTF.

In its sample, this clonotype was seen many times. The chain combines TRBV6-2 or TRBV6-3 with TRBJ2-7; the D is unclear. Trimming shortened V by 0 bases and J by 4 bases, and 7 bases separated the two germline ends. This CDR3 comprises 13 residues. The germline V gene encodes CDR1 MNHEY and CDR2 SVGEGT. The CDR3, as DNA: TGTGCCAGCAGTTACTCTGGACCTTACGAGCAGTACTTC. This codes for CASSYSGPYEQYF.

This clonotype turned up a few times. V gene TRBV7-9 combines with J gene TRBJ1-2; D unclear. Trimming cost V 0 bases and J 4 bases, with 9 bases left between them. The germline V gene encodes CDR1 SEHNR and CDR2 FQNEAQ (reference sequence). The CDR3 totals 14 residues. The CDR3 DNA is TGTGCCAGCAGCTTAGCTCGGATATCCTATGGCTACACCTTC. This gives the protein CASSLARISYGYTF.

This chain connects TRBV27 to TRBJ1-2; D ambiguous. CDR1 and CDR2 from the germline V gene are MNHEY and SMNVEV (reference sequence). This CDR3 region has 14 residues. The V end was cut by 4 bases, the J end by 2 bases, with 11 bases between. The CDR3 coding sequence is TGTGCCAGCAGTTCCGCCAGATTGAACTATGGCTACACCTTC. Translation: CASSSARLNYGYTF.

The V gene is TRBV10-2, the J gene TRBJ2-7; TRBD1 or TRBD2 may be the D gene (6 bases each). V was pared by 11 bases and J by 5 bases, with 13 bases between. The V gene's germline CDR1 is WSHSY and CDR2 SAAADI. The CDR3 is made up of 11 amino acids. Here the CDR3 DNA reads TGCGCCTGCCACGGGGGCCACGAGCAGTACTTC. Translation: CACHGGHEQYF.

Many counts were recorded for this clonotype. The V call is TRBV5-1, the J call TRBJ1-1; TRBD1 matches at 12 bases. Unmatched junction bases numbered 19, after V lost 4 bases and J lost 0 bases. The CDR3 has 21 residues. Germline values: CDR1 SGHRS, CDR2 YFSETQ. The CDR3 region is CASSPTLPLGTGGSMNTEAFF. CDR3 bases: TGCGCCAGCAGCCCCACTCTCCCCCTGGGGACAGGGGGCAGTATGAACACTGAAGCTTTCTTT.

In this sample, this clonotype turned up a few times. The gene calls are TRBV15 and TRBJ2-3, with TRBD1 matching over 7 bases. Trimming cost V 1 base and J 0 bases; bases outside gene matches: 7. Germline assignment: CDR1 LNHNV and CDR2 YYDKDF (reference sequence). The CDR3 contains 17 residues. The CDR3 DNA follows: TGTGCCACCAGCAGAGGAGGTCGGGGACAGAGCACAGATACGCAGTATTTT. As protein: CATSRGGRGQSTDTQYF. The full variable domain, its missing parts supplied by reference TRBV15 and TRBJ2-3, is DAMVIQNPRYQVTQFGKPVTLSCSQTLNHNVMYWYQQKSSQAPKLLFHYYDKDFNNEADTPDNFQSRRPNTSFCFLDIRSPGLGDTAMYLCATSRGGRGQSTDTQYFGPGTRLTVL.

This chain connects TRBV18 to TRBJ2-3, with D perhaps TRBD2 (6 bases). Trimming stripped 3 bases from V and 6 bases from J, with 19 bases between. This CDR3 is 16 amino acids long. Looked up from germline, CDR1 is KGHSH and CDR2 is LQKENI. CDR3 DNA sequence: TGTGCCAGCTCACCTCCTGGGCTAGCGCGGGTGGATACGCAGTATTTT. Encoded protein: CASSPPGLARVDTQYF.

This sequence joins TRBV20-1 and TRBJ2-1; D call uncertain. Germline V gene data show CDR1 as DFQATT and CDR2 as SNEGSKA (reference sequence). With 0 bases removed from V and 0 bases from J, the gap between germline ends came to 12 bases. The CDR3 totals 16 residues. CDR3 sequence reads: CSARDISLGSYNEQFF. In nucleotides, the CDR3 is TGCAGTGCTAGAGATATTTCCCTTGGCTCCTACAATGAGCAGTTCTTC.

This clonotype was seen a handful of times. This chain uses TRBV20-1 with TRBJ2-3; a possible D gene is TRBD2 (6 bases). CDR1 is DFQATT, CDR2 SNEGSKA, per germline (reference sequence). The ends were cut back, 0 bases at V and 0 bases at J, with 22 bases in the middle. The CDR3 consists of 19 residues. The CDR3, as DNA: TGCAGTGCTAGAGATCCCAGTTTTAGCGGAGGTTCTAGCACAGATACGCAGTATTTT. It encodes CSARDPSFSGGSSTDTQYF.

Only a few counts were recorded for this clonotype. The rearrangement links TRBV5-5 to TRBJ1-1, with unresolved D. This CDR3 has 11 amino acids. The germline CDR1 and CDR2 sequences are SGHKS and YYEKEE (reference sequence). The ends were cut back, 6 bases at V and 7 bases at J, with 10 bases in the middle. Here the CDR3 DNA reads TGTGCCAGCATCTGGGCAGTTGAAGCTTTCTTT. Protein: CASIWAVEAFF.

This clonotype was detected ten times or more. The chain joins TRBV5-1 to TRBJ1-4; no firm D call. V was trimmed by 4 bases and J by 2 bases, leaving 9 bases between them. Per the germline V gene, CDR1 is SGHRS and CDR2 is YFSETQ. CDR3 length: 14 residues. CDR3 residues: CASSRDGTNEKLFF. CDR3 bases: TGCGCCAGCAGCAGAGACGGTACTAATGAAAAACTGTTTTTT.

Ten or more counts support this clonotype. This chain uses TRBV18 with TRBJ2-7; no clear D. V was cut by 3 bases and J by 4 bases, with 7 bases left in between. CDR3 length equals 12 residues. Germline loops: CDR1 KGHSH, CDR2 LQKENI. CDR3: CASSPEGYEQYF. The CDR3 DNA is TGTGCCAGCTCACCTGAAGGTTACGAGCAGTACTTC.

This clonotype was observed a handful of times. The chain carries TRBV20-1 and TRBJ2-7, with D possibly being TRBD1 (6 bases). This CDR3 spans 11 amino acids. The germline V and J ends were trimmed by 7 bases and 3 bases, with 10 bases remaining between them. CDR1 is DFQATT and CDR2 is SNEGSKA in the germline V gene (reference sequence). CDR3 loop: CSGRTVYEQYF. The CDR3 DNA follows: TGCAGTGGTCGGACAGTCTACGAGCAGTACTTC.

V gene TRBV5-1 combines with J gene TRBJ2-3, with 7 bases fitting TRBD1. V trimming: 1 base; J trimming: 6 bases; junction bases outside the gene matches: 2. Per the germline V gene, CDR1 is SGHRS and CDR2 is YFSETQ. This CDR3 contains 13 residues. The DNA of the CDR3 is TGCGCCAGCAGCTTGACAGGGGAGGATACGCAGTATTTT. Its translation is CASSLTGEDTQYF.

This chain uses TRBV12-3 or TRBV12-4 with TRBJ1-1; unclear D gene. The CDR3 extends over 14 amino acids. Trimming took 1 base from V and 5 from J, leaving 11 bases between them. Written as DNA, the CDR3 is TGTGCCAGCAGTTTAGGGGTAAGGAGAACTGAAGCTTTCTTT. It encodes CASSLGVRRTEAFF.

In this sample, this clonotype turned up a few times. V gene TRBV27 combines with J gene TRBJ2-1; TRBD2 matches 13 bases. The CDR3 consists of 20 residues. Germline V CDR1 and CDR2: MNHEY, SMNVEV (reference sequence). Trimming removed 3 bases from V and 5 bases from J; junction bases left unmatched: 16. CDR3 coding DNA: TGTGCCAGCAGTTTGGTGCTGGGGCCAAGACTAGCGGGAGGCAACAATGAGCAGTTCTTC. Its protein product is CASSLVLGPRLAGGNNEQFF.

The chain couples TRBV6-2 or TRBV6-3 to TRBJ2-7, with D maybe TRBD2 (6 bases). The CDR3 extends over 14 amino acids. V was trimmed by 3 bases and J by 6 bases, leaving 15 bases between them. The germline V gene has CDR1 MNHEY and CDR2 SVGEGT. The CDR3 DNA reads as TGTGCCAGCAGTTATTTCGGGCTAGCGCGCGAGCAGTACTTC. This codes for CASSYFGLAREQYF.